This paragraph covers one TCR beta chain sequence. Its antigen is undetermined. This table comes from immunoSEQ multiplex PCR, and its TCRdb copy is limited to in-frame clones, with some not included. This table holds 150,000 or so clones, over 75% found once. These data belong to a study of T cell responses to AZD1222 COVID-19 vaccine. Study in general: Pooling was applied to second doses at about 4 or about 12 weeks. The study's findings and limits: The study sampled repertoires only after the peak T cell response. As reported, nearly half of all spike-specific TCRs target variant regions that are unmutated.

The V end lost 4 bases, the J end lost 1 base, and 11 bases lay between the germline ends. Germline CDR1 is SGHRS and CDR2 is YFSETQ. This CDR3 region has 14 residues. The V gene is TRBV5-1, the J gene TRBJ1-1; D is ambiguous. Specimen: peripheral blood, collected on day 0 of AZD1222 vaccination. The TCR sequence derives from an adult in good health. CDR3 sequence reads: CASSKEASNTEAFF. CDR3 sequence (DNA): TGCGCCAGCAGCAAAGAGGCCTCGAACACTGAAGCTTTCTTT.